This T cell receptor beta chain was sequenced for a study of radiotherapy plus CTLA-4 blockade in lung cancer. For the study at large: About 17% of enrolled patients responded objectively, and roughly 31% had disease control.

Receiving focal radiation plus CTLA-4 blockade with ipilimumab were patients who had chemo-refractory metastatic non-small-cell lung cancer. Germline V lookup: CDR1 SGHRS, CDR2 YFSETQ. The J segment lost 0 bases and the V segment lost 2 bases, leaving 4 bases of the junction unmatched. This CDR3 is 16 amino acids long. Data came from immunoSEQ multiplex PCR; TCRdb stores just in-frame clones and leaves some out. The sample lists 83,000 or so clones; about four fifths were seen once. Comments on this clone: The antigen is not known.

Findings and caveats of the study: TCR clones of tumor origin grew in blood after radiotherapy plus ipilimumab.

The sample in question was peripheral blood, obtained from a patient treated with radiotherapy plus ipilimumab. This chain connects TRBV5-1 to TRBJ2-1, with 8 nucleotides matching TRBD2. The source is a human donor with non-small cell lung cancer who had stable disease on radiotherapy plus ipilimumab. In nucleotides, the CDR3 is TGCGCCAGCAGCTTAGCGGGAGTGAGCTCCTACAATGAGCAGTTCTTC. Its translation is CASSLAGVSSYNEQFF.